The rows below give T cell receptor beta chains drawn from one sample of a study of cytomegalovirus exposure and HLA in healthy donors. Assay used: immunoSEQ multiplex PCR; TCRdb lists only in-frame clones, some missing. The sample has some 60,000 clones, 65% to 85% seen once. The material sequenced was PBMCs. These TCRs come from a male donor in good health and CMV-seronegative. Each CDR3 is given without its conserved first and last residue. Size is omitted from some rows. Given values are once, few, many or a class for expanded clones.

TRBJ1-1,TRBV6-5,NA,ASSYQRQGTAF
TRBJ1-6,TRBV27,NA,ASSYTGTGHSPLH
TRBJ1-1,TRBV4-3,NA,ASSQYDRSGVAEAF
TRBJ2-7,TRBV7-9,NA,ASSPVGQGASYEQY
TRBJ1-6,TRBV7-3,once,ASSPRGGWNSPLH
TRBJ2-2,TRBV4-2,once,ASSQAASGSHTGELF
TRBJ1-4,TRBV18,NA,ASSPPPGQGLFNEKLF
TRBJ1-3,TRBV27,NA,ASSPRSNGNTIY
NA,TRBV11-1,NA,ASSLEGRSYEQY
TRBJ2-5,TRBV5-4,NA,ASSIQGGETQY
TRBJ2-5,TRBV5-5,NA,ASSLFLTGETQY
TRBJ1-1,TRBV9,NA,ASSVGVGGIAEAF
TRBJ2-1,TRBV10-3,NA,AINDGEDYNEQF
TRBJ2-3,TRBV5-6,once,ASRPTGLDTDTQY
TRBJ1-1,TRBV7-2,NA,ASSLDRGRAEAF